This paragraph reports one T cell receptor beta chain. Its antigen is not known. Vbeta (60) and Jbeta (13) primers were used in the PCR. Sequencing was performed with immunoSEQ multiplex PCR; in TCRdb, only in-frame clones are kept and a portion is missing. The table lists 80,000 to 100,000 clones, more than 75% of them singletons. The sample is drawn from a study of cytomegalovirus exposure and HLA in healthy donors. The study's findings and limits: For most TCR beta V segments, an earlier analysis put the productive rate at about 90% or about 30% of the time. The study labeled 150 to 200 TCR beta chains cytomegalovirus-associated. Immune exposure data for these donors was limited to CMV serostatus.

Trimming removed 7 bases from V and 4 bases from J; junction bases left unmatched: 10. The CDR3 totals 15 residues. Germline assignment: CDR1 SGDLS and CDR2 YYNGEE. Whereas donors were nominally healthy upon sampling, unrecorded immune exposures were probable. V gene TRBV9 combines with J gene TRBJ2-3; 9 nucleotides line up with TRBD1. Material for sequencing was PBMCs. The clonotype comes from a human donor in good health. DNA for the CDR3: TGTGCCAGCGAGACCGGGACAGGGATTGCAGATACGCAGTATTTT. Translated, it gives CASETGTGIADTQYF.